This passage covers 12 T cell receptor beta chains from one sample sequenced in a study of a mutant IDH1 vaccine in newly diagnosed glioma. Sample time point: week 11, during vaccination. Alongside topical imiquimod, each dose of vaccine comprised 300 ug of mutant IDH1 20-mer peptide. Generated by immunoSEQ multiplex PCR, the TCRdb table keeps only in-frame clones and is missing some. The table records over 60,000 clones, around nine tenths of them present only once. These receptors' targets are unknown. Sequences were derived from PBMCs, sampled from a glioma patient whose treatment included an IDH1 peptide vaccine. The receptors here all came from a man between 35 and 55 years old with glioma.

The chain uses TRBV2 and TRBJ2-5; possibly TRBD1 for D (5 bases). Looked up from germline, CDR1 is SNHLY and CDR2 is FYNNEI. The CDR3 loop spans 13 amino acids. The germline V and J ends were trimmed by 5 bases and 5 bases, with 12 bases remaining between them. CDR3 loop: CASSRATEETQYF. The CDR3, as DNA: TGTGCCAGCAGTCGGGCGACAGAGGAGACCCAGTACTTC.

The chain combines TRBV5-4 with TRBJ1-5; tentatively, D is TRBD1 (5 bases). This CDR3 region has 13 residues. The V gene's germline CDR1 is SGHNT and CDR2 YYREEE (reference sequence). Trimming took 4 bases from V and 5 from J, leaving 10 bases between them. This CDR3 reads CASSAGGDQPQHF. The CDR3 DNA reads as TGTGCCAGCAGCGCGGGAGGGGATCAGCCCCAGCATTTT.

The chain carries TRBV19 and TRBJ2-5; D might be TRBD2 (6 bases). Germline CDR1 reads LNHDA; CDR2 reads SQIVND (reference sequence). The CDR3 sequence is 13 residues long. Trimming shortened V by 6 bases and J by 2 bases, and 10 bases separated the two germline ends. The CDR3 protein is CASRAGGQETQYF. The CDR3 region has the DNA TGTGCCAGTAGAGCGGGTGGACAAGAGACCCAGTACTTC.

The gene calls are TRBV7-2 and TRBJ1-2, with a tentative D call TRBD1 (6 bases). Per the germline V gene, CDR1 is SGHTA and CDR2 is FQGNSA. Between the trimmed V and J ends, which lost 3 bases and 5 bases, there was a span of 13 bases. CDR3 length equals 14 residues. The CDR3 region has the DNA TGTGCCAGCAGCTTTCCCGGGACAATTTATGGCTACACCTTC. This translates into CASSFPGTIYGYTF.

The CDR3 region is CASSNIGAGTEAFF. CDR3 sequence (DNA): TGTGCCAGCAGTAATATCGGGGCGGGGACTGAAGCTTTCTTT. This chain uses TRBV2 with TRBJ1-1; the D gene is possibly TRBD1 (5 bases). Trimming removed 5 bases at V and 5 bases at J, with 15 bases between. CDR1 is SNHLY and CDR2 is FYNNEI in the germline V gene. This CDR3 is built from 14 residues.

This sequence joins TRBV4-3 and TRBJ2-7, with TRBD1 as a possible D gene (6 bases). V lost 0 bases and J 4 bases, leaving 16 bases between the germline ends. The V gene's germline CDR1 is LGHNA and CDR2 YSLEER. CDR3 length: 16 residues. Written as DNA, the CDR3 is TGCGCCAGCAGCCAAGATCGCTCTGGGGGCAGGTACGAGCAGTACTTC. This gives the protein CASSQDRSGGRYEQYF.

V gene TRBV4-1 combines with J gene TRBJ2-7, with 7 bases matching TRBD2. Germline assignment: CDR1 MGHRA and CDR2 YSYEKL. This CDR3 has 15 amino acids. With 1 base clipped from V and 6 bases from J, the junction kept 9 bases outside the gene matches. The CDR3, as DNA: TGCGCCAGCAGCCAAGCCGGGACTACAATGGGCGAGCAGTACTTC. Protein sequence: CASSQAGTTMGEQYF.

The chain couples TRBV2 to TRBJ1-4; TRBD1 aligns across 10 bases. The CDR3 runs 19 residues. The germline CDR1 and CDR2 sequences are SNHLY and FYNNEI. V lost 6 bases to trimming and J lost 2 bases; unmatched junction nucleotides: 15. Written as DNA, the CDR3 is TGTGCCAGCAGGCCGGGACAGGGGCCGCTGCGTGTGACTAATGAAAAACTGTTTTTT. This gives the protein CASRPGQGPLRVTNEKLFF. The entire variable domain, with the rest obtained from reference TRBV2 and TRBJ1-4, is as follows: EPEVTQTPSHQVTQMGQEVILRCVPISNHLYFYWYRQILGQKVEFLVSFYNNEISEKSEIFDDQFSVERPDGSNFTLKIRSTKLEDSAMYFCASRPGQGPLRVTNEKLFFGSGTQLSVL.

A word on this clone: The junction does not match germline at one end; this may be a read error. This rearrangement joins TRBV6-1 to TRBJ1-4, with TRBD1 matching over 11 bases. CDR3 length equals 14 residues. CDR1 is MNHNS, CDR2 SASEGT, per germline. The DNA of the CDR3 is TGTGCCAGCAGTGAATCCTCCCGGGACAGGGGGTTTCTTTTT. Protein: CASSESSRDRGFLF.

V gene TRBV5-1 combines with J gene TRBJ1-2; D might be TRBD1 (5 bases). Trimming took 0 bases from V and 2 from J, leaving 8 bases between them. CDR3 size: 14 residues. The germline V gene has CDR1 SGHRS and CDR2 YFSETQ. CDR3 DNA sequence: TGCGCCAGCAGCTTGGAGGGGTCCAACTATGGCTACACCTTC. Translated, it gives CASSLEGSNYGYTF.

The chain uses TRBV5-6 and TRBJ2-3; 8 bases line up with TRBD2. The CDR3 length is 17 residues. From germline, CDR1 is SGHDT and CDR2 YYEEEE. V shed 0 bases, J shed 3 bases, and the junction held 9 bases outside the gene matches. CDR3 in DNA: TGTGCCAGCAGCTTGGCGACTAGCGTTTTGATAACAGATACGCAGTATTTT. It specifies CASSLATSVLITDTQYF.

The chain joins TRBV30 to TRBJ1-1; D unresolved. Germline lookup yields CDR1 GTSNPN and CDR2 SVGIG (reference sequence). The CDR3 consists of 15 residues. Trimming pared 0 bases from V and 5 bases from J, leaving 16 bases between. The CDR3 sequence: CAWSVPIFRPTEAFF. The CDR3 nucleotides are TGTGCCTGGAGTGTCCCAATATTCCGTCCTACTGAAGCTTTCTTT.